The clone carrying this TCR beta chain was observed many times. This CDR3 spans 14 amino acids. Germline CDR1 MNHNS, CDR2 SASEGT. V was clipped by 6 bases and J by 3 bases, with 15 bases between them. Amplified regions were TCR beta CDR3 sequences from RNA transcripts. First-round RT-PCR with HTBI primers amplified the TCR CDR3 region. TCRdb reprocessed the multiplex PCR reads via MiXCR and lists one record per CDR3 protein. Of roughly 350,000 distinct CDR3 sequences listed, roughly 13% are singletons. This sample stems from a study of T cells in Graves' hyperthyroidism and ophthalmopathy. The overall study: At the time of initial diagnosis and before any treatment, peripheral blood was collected.

The source material was blood. This chain links TRBV6-1 with TRBJ2-7, with D perhaps TRBD1 or TRBD2 (6 bases each). The receptor was isolated from a woman aged 40 to 50 with Graves' ophthalmopathy. Here the CDR3 reads CASSLGGFGYEQYF. The CDR3 DNA is TGTGCCAGCAGCTTAGGGGGGTTCGGCTACGAGCAGTACTTC.